Detailed here is one T cell receptor (beta chain). What this receptor recognizes is not known. Per-base qualities were not stored, and no clone one base away is much larger. The record originates from a study of blood T cell repertoires in COVID-19 (dated by TCRdb to 2018 to 2021). Context from the whole study: Samples covering the acute and convalescent phases of COVID-19 were provided by collaborators in the United States, Italy and Spain. The prospective study material was composed of cDNA or gDNA derived from T cells, B-cell-depleted T cells, or PBMCs. The dataset comprised deeply sampled blood TCRbeta repertoires from subjects exposed to, actively infected with, or recovered from COVID-19. The repertoires were released in a freely available public database meant as a resource for research on the immune response to SARS-CoV-2. The samples were drawn from the first 160 participants of the ongoing ImmuneRACE study and from about 1,200 subjects provided by 6 global collaborators. Nearly every sample came with metadata listing a de-identified subject ID, COVID-19 status, age in years and sex. Where available, HLA class I and class II types were taken from metadata supplied by the sample provider and were not determined by assay-based typing.

Study-wide conclusions, independent of this receptor: How much clinical and demographic metadata was included differed by source and by participant, and the metadata was provided uncurated.

In the prospective study, participants were 18 to 89 years old, resided in about two dozen geographic areas of the United States, and were enrolled through a virtual design. In the prospective study, cohorts were assigned on the basis of participant-reported clinical history obtained from a screening survey and a study questionnaire. ImmuneRACE Cohort 3 recovered participants were defined by two consecutive negative NP/OP PCR tests, healthcare professional clearance, or symptom resolution. In the prospective study, mobile phlebotomists collected whole blood, serum and a nasopharyngeal or oropharyngeal swab from each participant. Prospective study participants could optionally give additional blood draws and questionnaires over an approximately 2-month period. Prospective study blood samples were shipped either frozen or at room temperature before DNA extraction. V and J lose 6 bases and 1 base, and a span of 9 bases separates them. The CDR3 sequence holds 13 residues, the cysteine and phenylalanine included. Solely the CDR3 DNA is kept, with 39 bases framed from the first base. Per the germline V gene, ENHRY is the CDR1 and SYGVKD is the CDR2.

The immunoSEQ Assay, a bias-controlled multiplex PCR, was used to amplify TCRbeta CDR3 regions from genomic DNA. The authors' analysis ran thus. The number of nucleated cells in each sample was estimated by amplification of reference gene primers within the assay. Sequence reads were collapsed and filtered to measure the absolute abundance of every unique TCRbeta CDR3 rearrangement. Productive Simpson clonality was computed per sample as the square root of Simpson's diversity index over productive rearrangements. TCRdb's version of the immuneACCESS table is confined to in-frame rearrangements and falls short of the full clone set. An unresolved V gene accounts for under half of the shortfall where checked; the remainder is of unknown origin. That table gives V, J and clone size, and the DNA gave D and trimming. The sample records about 250,000 clones, around 84% of which are singletons. Of the sample, less than 2% falls within the top ten clones.

The chain couples TRBV10-3 to TRBJ1-1, with the D gene too uncertain to name. Sequencing used PBMCs or T cells enriched from blood (not recorded which). This TCR came from a man between 40 and 49 years old who had recovered from COVID-19. CDR3 sequence: CAISPSQNTEAFF. The nucleotide sequence is given as TGTGCCATCAGCCCTAGCCAGAACACTGAAGCTTTCTTT.